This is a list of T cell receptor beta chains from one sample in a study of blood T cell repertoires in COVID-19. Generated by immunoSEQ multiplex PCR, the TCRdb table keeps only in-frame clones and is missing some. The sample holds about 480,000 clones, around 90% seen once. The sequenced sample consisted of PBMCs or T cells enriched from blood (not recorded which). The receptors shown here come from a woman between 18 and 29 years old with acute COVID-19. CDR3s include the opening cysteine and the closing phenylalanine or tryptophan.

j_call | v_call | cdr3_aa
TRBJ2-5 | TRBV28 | CASRLPLGEQETQYF
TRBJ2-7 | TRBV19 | CASSIASGNEQYF
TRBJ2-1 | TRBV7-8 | CASSLVGLGSSYNEQFF
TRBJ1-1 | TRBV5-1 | CASSLDSTSRRTEAFF
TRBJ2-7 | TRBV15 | CATSRGAGGTYEQYF
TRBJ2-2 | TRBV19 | CASSMTGPGELFF
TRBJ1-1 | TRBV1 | CTSSHQVGELMNTEAFF
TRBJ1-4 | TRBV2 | CASSSRDRHDGKLFF
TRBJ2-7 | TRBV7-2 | CASSLLAVYEQYF
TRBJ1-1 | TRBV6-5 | CASSSDTEAFF
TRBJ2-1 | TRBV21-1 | CASSKVSLAGATANYNEQFF
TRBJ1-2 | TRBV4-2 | CASSQGGRAGGFYGYTF
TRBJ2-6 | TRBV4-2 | CASSQATTGANVLTF